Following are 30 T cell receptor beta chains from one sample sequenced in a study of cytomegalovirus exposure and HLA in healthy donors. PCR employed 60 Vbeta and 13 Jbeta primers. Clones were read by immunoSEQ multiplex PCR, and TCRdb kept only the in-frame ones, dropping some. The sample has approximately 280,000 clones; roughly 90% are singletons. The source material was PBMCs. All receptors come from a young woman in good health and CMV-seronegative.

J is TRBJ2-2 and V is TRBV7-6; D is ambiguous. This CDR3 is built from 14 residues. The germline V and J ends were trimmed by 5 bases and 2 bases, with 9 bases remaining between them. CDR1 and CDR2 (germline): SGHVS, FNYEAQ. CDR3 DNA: TGTGCCAGCAGCCCTATGACAAACACCGGGGAGCTGTTTTTT. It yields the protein CASSPMTNTGELFF.

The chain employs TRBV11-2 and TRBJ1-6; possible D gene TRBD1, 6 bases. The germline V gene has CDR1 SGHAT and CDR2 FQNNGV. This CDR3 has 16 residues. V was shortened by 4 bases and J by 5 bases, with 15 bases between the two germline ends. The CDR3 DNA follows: TGTGCCAGCAGCTGTCATAGACAGGTCCATAATTCACCCCTCCACTTT. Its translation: CASSCHRQVHNSPLHF.

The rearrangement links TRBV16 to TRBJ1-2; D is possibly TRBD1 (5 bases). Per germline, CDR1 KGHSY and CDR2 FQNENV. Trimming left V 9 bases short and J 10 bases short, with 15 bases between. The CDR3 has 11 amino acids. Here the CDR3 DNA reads TGTGCCAGTAAATCAACCAGGGACTACACCTTC. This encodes CASKSTRDYTF.

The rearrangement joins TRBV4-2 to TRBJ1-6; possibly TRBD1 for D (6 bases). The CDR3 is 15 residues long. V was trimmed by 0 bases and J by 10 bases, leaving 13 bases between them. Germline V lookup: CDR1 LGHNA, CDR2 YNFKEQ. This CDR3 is CASSQDSQGRSPLHF. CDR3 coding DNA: TGTGCCAGCAGCCAAGATTCACAGGGTAGGTCACCCCTCCACTTT.

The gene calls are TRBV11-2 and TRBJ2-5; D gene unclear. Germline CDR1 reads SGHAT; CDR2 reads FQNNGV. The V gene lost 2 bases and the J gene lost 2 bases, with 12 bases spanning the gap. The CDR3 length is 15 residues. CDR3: CASSLSVSLQETQYF. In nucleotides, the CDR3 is TGTGCCAGCAGCTTATCCGTATCCTTACAAGAGACCCAGTACTTC.

The CDR3 sequence is CASSVGGGVSEAFF. CDR3 coding DNA: TGTGCCAGCAGCGTAGGTGGGGGCGTTAGTGAAGCTTTCTTT. The V and J genes are TRBV9 and TRBJ1-1; a weak D match, TRBD1 (6 bases). From germline, CDR1 is SGDLS and CDR2 YYNGEE. Trimming cost V 0 bases and J 7 bases, with 13 bases left between them. This CDR3 is built from 14 residues.

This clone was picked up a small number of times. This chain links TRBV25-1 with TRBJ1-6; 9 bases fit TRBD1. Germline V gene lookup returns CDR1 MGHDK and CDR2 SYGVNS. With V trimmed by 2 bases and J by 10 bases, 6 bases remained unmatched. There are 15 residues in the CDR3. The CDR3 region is CASSERDRAFSPLHF. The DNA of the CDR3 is TGTGCCAGCAGTGAAAGGGACAGGGCTTTCTCACCCCTCCACTTT.

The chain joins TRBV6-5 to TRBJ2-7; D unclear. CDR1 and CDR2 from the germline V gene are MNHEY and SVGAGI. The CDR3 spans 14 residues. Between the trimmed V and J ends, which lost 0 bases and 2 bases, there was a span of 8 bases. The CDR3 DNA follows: TGTGCCAGCAGTTACTCGGGCCAGACCTACGAGCAGTACTTC. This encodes CASSYSGQTYEQYF.

CDR3 amino acids: CASSLPHGGRGSDTQYF. In DNA, the CDR3 is TGTGCCAGCAGTTTACCCCACGGGGGTCGGGGGTCAGATACGCAGTATTTT. The rearrangement uses TRBV27 and TRBJ2-3; D is perhaps TRBD2 (6 bases). Trimming took 2 bases from V and 4 from J, leaving 19 bases between them. Germline CDR1 MNHEY, CDR2 SMNVEV (reference sequence). The CDR3 totals 17 residues.

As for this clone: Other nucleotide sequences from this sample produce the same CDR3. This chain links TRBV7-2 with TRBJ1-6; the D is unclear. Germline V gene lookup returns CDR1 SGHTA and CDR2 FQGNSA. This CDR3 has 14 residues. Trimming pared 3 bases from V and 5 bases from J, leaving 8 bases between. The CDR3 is CASSFPVNNSPLHF. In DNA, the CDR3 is TGTGCCAGCAGCTTCCCAGTTAATAATTCACCCCTCCACTTT.

The CDR3 is CASSQSPMDRGIAKNIQYF. The CDR3 nucleotides read TGCGCCAGCAGCCAATCCCCCATGGACAGGGGTATAGCCAAAAACATTCAGTACTTC. The chain couples TRBV4-1 to TRBJ2-4; 9 nucleotides line up with TRBD1. The CDR3 contains 19 residues. Looked up from germline, CDR1 is MGHRA and CDR2 is YSYEKL. The V segment lost 2 bases and the J segment 0 bases; nucleotides outside the gene matches: 11.

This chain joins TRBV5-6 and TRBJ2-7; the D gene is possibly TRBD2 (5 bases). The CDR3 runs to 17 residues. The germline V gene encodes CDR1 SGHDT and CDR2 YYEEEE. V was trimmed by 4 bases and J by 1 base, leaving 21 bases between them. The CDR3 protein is CASSPSRGSLPSYEQYF. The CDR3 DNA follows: TGTGCCAGCAGCCCCTCCCGGGGATCCTTGCCTTCCTACGAGCAGTACTTC.

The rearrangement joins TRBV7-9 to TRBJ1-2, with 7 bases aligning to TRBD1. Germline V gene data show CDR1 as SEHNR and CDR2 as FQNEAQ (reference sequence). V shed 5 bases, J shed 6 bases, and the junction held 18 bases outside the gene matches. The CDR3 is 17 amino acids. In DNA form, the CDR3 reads TGTGCCAGCAGCGCCGGGACAGCCACCTACCCCCGAGATGGCTACACCTTC. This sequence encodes CASSAGTATYPRDGYTF.

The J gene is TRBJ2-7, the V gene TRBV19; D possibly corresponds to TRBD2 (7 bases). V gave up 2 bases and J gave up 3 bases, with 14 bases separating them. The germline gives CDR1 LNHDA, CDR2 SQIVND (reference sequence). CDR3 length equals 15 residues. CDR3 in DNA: TGTGCCAGTAGTATAAATTCGGGGGGACACTACGAGCAGTACTTC. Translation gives CASSINSGGHYEQYF.

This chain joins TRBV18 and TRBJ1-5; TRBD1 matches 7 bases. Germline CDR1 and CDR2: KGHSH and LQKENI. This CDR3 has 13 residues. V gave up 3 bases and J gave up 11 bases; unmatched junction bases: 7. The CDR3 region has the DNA TGTGCCAGCTCACCGGGGAACAGGGGATCCCAGCATTTT. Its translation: CASSPGNRGSQHF. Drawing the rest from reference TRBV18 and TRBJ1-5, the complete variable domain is NAGVMQNPRHLVRRRGQEARLRCSPMKGHSHVYWYRQLPEEGLKFMVYLQKENIIDESGMPKERFSAEFPKEGPSILRIQQVVRGDSAAYFCASSPGNRGSQHFGDGTRLSIL.

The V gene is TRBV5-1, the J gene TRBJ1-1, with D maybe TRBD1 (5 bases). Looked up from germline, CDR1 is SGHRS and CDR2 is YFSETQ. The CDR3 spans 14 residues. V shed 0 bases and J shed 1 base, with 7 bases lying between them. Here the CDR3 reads CASSLEGWNTEAFF. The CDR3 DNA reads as TGCGCCAGCAGCTTGGAGGGGTGGAACACTGAAGCTTTCTTT.

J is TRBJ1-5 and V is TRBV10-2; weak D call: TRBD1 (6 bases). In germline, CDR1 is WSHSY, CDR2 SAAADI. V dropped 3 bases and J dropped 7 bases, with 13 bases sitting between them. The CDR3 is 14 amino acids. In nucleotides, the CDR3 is TGCGCCAGCAGTGATCGAGGGGGGGAGCAGCCCCAGCATTTT. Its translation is CASSDRGGEQPQHF.

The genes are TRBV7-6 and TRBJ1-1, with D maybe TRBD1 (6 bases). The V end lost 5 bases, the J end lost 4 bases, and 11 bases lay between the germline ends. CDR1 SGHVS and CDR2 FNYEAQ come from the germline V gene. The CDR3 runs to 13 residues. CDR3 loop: CASSPLGGTEAFF. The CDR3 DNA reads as TGTGCCAGCAGCCCTTTAGGGGGCACTGAAGCTTTCTTT.

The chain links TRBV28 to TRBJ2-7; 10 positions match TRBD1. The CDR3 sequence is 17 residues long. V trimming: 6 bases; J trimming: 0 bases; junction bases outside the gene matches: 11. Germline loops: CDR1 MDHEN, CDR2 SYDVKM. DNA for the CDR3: TGTGCCAGCAGCGCCGGGACAGGGGTCCTGAGCTCCTACGAGCAGTACTTC. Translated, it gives CASSAGTGVLSSYEQYF.

CDR3 nucleotide sequence: TGTGCCAGCAGCCAGACTAGCGGATTCACAGATACGCAGTATTTT. It encodes CASSQTSGFTDTQYF. The genes are TRBV9 and TRBJ2-3; 9 bases align to TRBD2. V gave up 4 bases and J gave up 2 bases; unmatched junction bases: 5. This CDR3 region has 15 residues. CDR1 SGDLS and CDR2 YYNGEE come from the germline V gene.

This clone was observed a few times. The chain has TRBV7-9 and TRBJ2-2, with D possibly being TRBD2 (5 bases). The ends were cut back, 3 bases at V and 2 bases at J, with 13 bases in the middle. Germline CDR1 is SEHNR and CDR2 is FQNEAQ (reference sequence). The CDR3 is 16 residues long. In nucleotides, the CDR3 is TGTGCCAGCAGCTTTTCGGTAGCGCAAAACACCGGGGAGCTGTTTTTT. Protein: CASSFSVAQNTGELFF.

The CDR3 DNA is TGTGCCAGCAGCGGAGGACTAGCGGGGGCCTCGGGGGAGACCCAGTACTTC. It encodes CASSGGLAGASGETQYF. The chain combines TRBV9 with TRBJ2-5; 13 bases are shared with TRBD2. This CDR3 spans 17 amino acids. V dropped 3 bases and J dropped 5; count of bases not matched to a gene: 10. Germline V gene lookup returns CDR1 SGDLS and CDR2 YYNGEE.

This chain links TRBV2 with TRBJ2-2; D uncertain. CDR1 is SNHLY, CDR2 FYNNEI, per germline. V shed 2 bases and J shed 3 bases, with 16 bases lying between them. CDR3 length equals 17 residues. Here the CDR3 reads CASSEYGLGVDTGELFF. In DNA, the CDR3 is TGTGCCAGCAGTGAATATGGCTTAGGAGTGGACACCGGGGAGCTGTTTTTT.

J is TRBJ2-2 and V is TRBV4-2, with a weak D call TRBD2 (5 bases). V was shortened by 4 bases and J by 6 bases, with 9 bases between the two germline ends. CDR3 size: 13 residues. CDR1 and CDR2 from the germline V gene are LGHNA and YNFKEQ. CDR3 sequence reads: CASSPLESGELFF. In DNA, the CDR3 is TGTGCCAGCAGCCCACTAGAATCCGGGGAGCTGTTTTTT.

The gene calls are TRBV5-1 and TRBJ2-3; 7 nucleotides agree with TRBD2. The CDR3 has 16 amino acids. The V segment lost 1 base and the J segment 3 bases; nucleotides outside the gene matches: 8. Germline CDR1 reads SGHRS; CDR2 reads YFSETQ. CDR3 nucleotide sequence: TGCGCCAGCAGCTTGTCCCTCCGGACTAGGACAGATACGCAGTATTTT. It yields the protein CASSLSLRTRTDTQYF.

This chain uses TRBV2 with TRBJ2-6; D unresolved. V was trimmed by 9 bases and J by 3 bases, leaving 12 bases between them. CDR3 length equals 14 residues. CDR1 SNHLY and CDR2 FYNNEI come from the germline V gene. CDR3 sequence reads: CARLERDGANVLTF. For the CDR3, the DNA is TGTGCCAGGCTGGAGCGTGATGGGGCCAACGTCCTGACTTTC.

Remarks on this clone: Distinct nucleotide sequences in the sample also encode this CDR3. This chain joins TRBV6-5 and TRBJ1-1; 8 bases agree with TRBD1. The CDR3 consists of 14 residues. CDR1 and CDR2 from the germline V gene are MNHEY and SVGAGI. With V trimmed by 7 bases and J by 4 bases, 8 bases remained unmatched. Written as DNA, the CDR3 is TGTGCCAGCACCCTCGGACAGGGAGGCACTGAAGCTTTCTTT. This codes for CASTLGQGGTEAFF.

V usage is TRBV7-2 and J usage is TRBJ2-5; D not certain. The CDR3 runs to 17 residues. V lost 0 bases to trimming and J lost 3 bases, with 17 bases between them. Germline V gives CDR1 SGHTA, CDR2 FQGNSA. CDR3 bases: TGTGCCAGCAGCTTAGCGGTCGCCACAACCATCGAAGAGACCCAGTACTTC. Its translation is CASSLAVATTIEETQYF.

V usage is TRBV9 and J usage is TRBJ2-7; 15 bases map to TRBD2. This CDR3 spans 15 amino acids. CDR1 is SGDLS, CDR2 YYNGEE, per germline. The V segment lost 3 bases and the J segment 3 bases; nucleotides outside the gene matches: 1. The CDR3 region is CASSGTSGGDYEQYF. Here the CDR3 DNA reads TGTGCCAGCAGCGGGACTAGCGGGGGGGACTACGAGCAGTACTTC.

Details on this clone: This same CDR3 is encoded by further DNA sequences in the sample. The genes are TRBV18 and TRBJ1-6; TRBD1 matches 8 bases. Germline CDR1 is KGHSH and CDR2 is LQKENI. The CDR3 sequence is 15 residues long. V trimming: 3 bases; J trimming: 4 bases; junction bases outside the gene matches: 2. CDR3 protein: CASSPGQAYNSPLHF. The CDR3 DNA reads TGTGCCAGCTCACCGGGACAGGCTTATAATTCACCCCTCCACTTT.